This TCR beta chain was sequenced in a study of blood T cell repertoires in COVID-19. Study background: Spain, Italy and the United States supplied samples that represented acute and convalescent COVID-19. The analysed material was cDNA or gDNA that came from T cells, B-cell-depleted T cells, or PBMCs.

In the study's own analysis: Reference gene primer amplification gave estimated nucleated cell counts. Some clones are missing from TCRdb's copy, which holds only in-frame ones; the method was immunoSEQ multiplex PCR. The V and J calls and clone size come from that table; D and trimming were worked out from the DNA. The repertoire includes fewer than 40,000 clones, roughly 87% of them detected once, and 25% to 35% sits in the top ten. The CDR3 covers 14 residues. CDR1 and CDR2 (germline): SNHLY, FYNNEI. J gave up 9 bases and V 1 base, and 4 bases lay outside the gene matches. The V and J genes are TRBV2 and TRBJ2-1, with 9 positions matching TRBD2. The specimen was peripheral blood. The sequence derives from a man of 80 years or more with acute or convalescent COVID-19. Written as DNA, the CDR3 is TGTGCCAGCAGTGAAGTGGGCGGGAGGGGTGAGCAGTTCTTC. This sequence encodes CASSEVGGRGEQFF.